The 20 T cell receptor beta chains reported below all come from one sample, sequenced in a study of blood T cell repertoires in COVID-19. TCRdb's copy holds only in-frame clones and misses some; the assay was immunoSEQ multiplex PCR. The table includes approximately 300,000 clones, 75% to 90% detected once. The sample was PBMCs or T cells enriched from blood (not recorded which). The receptors here all came from a man aged 55-75 years who had recovered from COVID-19.

This rearrangement joins TRBV30 to TRBJ1-4; the match to TRBD1 covers 10 bases. The CDR3 covers 13 residues. Looked up from germline, CDR1 is GTSNPN and CDR2 is SVGIG (reference sequence). Trimming took 5 bases from V and 10 from J; bases not matched to a gene: 7. CDR3 coding DNA: TGTGCCTGGGGGGACAGGGGAAAGGCAAAACTGTTTTTT. The encoded protein is CAWGDRGKAKLFF.

The CDR3, as DNA: TGTGCCAGCAGCCTTCGGGAGACCCAGTACTTC. This gives the protein CASSLRETQYF. This chain links TRBV3-1 (or the pseudogene TRBV3-2) with TRBJ2-5; no definite D call. CDR3 length: 11 amino acids. V lost 4 bases, J lost 5 bases, and 5 bases lay in between. Germline V gene lookup returns CDR1 LGHDT and CDR2 YNNKEL (reference sequence).

V is TRBV6-5 and J is TRBJ1-1, with D perhaps TRBD1 (5 bases). CDR1 MNHEY and CDR2 SVGAGI come from the germline V gene. The CDR3 spans 14 residues. V shed 5 bases and J shed 6 bases, with 16 bases lying between them. CDR3 protein: CASSPDKWWAEAFF. The CDR3 DNA follows: TGTGCCAGCAGTCCGGACAAATGGTGGGCTGAAGCTTTCTTT.

The V call is TRBV21-1, the J call TRBJ2-1; TRBD2 is taken as the D call from the table, unchecked against the DNA. TRBV21-1 is labeled a pseudogene. The CDR3 length is 22 residues. Written as DNA, the CDR3 is TGTGCCAGCAGCAAAGGTGGCGGAAAACTAGAGTCAATTTCTTGCTCCTACAATGAGCAGTTCTTC. This translates into CASSKGGGKLESISCSYNEQFF.

This chain joins TRBV24-1 and TRBJ2-3; 9 bases align to TRBD1. V shed 3 bases and J 0 bases; nucleotides not matched to a gene: 3. The CDR3 extends over 16 amino acids. In germline, CDR1 is KGHDR, CDR2 SFDVKD. Here the CDR3 reads CATSDPGTGSTDTQYF. CDR3 sequence (DNA): TGTGCCACCAGTGATCCTGGGACAGGGAGCACAGATACGCAGTATTTT.

The rearrangement uses TRBV30 and TRBJ2-3; TRBD2 aligns across 9 bases. The CDR3 runs 15 residues. Per the germline V gene, CDR1 is GTSNPN and CDR2 is SVGIG (reference sequence). The V gene end was trimmed by 0 bases and the J gene end by 3 bases; junction bases not matched to a gene: 4. The CDR3 is CAWSVAGGGTDTQYF. The CDR3 DNA follows: TGTGCCTGGAGTGTAGCGGGGGGAGGGACAGATACGCAGTATTTT.

The table lists this clone with a few counts. This CDR3 is also generated by other DNA sequences in the sample. The V call is TRBV24-1, the J call TRBJ1-5; the match to TRBD1 covers 8 bases. The V segment lost 2 bases and the J segment 5 bases; nucleotides outside the gene matches: 1. CDR3 length equals 14 residues. The germline CDR1 and CDR2 sequences are KGHDR and SFDVKD. CDR3 in DNA: TGTGCCACCAGTGATTCGACAGGGGATCAGCCCCAGCATTTT. Protein product: CATSDSTGDQPQHF.

The chain combines TRBV27 with TRBJ1-2, with 9 bases identical to TRBD1. The CDR3 runs to 17 residues. The germline V gene encodes CDR1 MNHEY and CDR2 SMNVEV (reference sequence). The junction had 19 bases not matched to a gene; V was cut back by 6 bases and J by 8 bases. CDR3 nucleotide sequence: TGTGCCAGCAGGTCACAGGGGGCGGGTAAGCATGGGTTCGGCTACACCTTC. Amino acids: CASRSQGAGKHGFGYTF.

J is TRBJ2-3 and V is TRBV9, with D maybe TRBD1 (5 bases). Trimming took off 0 bases at V and 0 bases at J, with 11 bases between the two ends. The CDR3 has 16 residues. Germline CDR1 SGDLS, CDR2 YYNGEE. CDR3 DNA: TGTGCCAGCAGCGTAGGGCAGGGCACTAGCACAGATACGCAGTATTTT. Encoded protein: CASSVGQGTSTDTQYF.

J is TRBJ1-5 and V is TRBV15; D remains ambiguous. Germline V gives CDR1 LNHNV, CDR2 YYDKDF (reference sequence). The V end lost 0 bases, the J end lost 9 bases, and 18 bases lay between the germline ends. The CDR3 is 16 residues long. Here the CDR3 reads CATSRELAGRDLPQHF. The DNA for the CDR3 is TGTGCCACCAGCAGAGAACTGGCCGGGAGGGATTTGCCCCAGCATTTT.

The chain joins TRBV24-1 to TRBJ2-3; 9 bases are a match to TRBD1. The J segment lost 0 bases and the V segment lost 3 bases, leaving 6 bases of the junction unmatched. Germline V lookup: CDR1 KGHDR, CDR2 SFDVKD. CDR3 length: 17 amino acids. The CDR3 sequence is CATSDPGTGTSTDTQYF. In DNA form, the CDR3 reads TGTGCCACCAGTGATCCGGGGACAGGGACTAGCACAGATACGCAGTATTTT.

This chain connects TRBV19 to TRBJ2-1; a weak D match, TRBD2 (5 bases). CDR1 is LNHDA, CDR2 SQIVND, per germline (reference sequence). This CDR3 is 16 amino acids long. Trimming pared 5 bases from V and 1 base from J, leaving 15 bases between. CDR3: CASSPRRIVSYNEQFF. The CDR3 DNA follows: TGTGCCAGTAGTCCTCGGAGGATCGTATCCTACAATGAGCAGTTCTTC.

The V and J genes are TRBV29-1 and TRBJ2-5, with no clear D. From germline, CDR1 is SQVTM and CDR2 ANQGSEA. With 7 bases removed from V and 2 bases from J, the gap between germline ends came to 14 bases. The CDR3 covers 13 residues. This CDR3 is CSATWRLQETQYF. For the CDR3, the DNA is TGCAGCGCAACTTGGCGGCTTCAAGAGACCCAGTACTTC.

The chain recombines TRBV28 with TRBJ1-2; TRBD1 agrees at 10 bases. J gave up 4 bases and V 6 bases, and 8 bases lay outside the gene matches. The CDR3 length is 15 residues. The V gene's germline CDR1 is MDHEN and CDR2 SYDVKM. The CDR3 spells CASRWDRGAIYGYTF. The CDR3 bases are TGTGCCAGCAGGTGGGACAGGGGCGCAATCTATGGCTACACCTTC.

The chain joins TRBV29-1 to TRBJ1-1, with D uncertain. CDR3 size: 12 residues. Trimming left V 7 bases short and J 2 bases short, with 11 bases between. Germline V lookup: CDR1 SQVTM, CDR2 ANQGSEA. The CDR3 protein is CSAGWVNTEAFF. The CDR3 DNA follows: TGCAGCGCCGGGTGGGTAAACACTGAAGCTTTCTTT.

The J gene is TRBJ2-1, the V gene TRBV14, with 13 bases fitting TRBD2. Germline lookup yields CDR1 SGHDN and CDR2 FVKESK. The J segment lost 1 base and the V segment lost 4 bases, leaving 1 base of the junction unmatched. The CDR3 is 16 amino acids. CDR3 nucleotide sequence: TGTGCCAGCAGCCCGGGACTAGCGGGGTCCTACAATGAGCAGTTCTTC. Translation: CASSPGLAGSYNEQFF.

The chain joins TRBV7-9 to TRBJ2-5; perhaps TRBD1 as D (6 bases). Germline V lookup: CDR1 SEHNR, CDR2 FQNEAQ (reference sequence). This CDR3 is 14 amino acids long. The V gene lost 2 bases and the J gene lost 1 base, with 8 bases spanning the gap. This chain's CDR3 is CASSLRDIQETQYF. CDR3 in DNA: TGTGCCAGCAGCTTAAGGGACATCCAAGAGACCCAGTACTTC.

This clone was recorded only once. This chain connects TRBV5-1 to TRBJ2-3; 9 bases match TRBD1. The CDR3 is 19 amino acids. Per germline, CDR1 SGHRS and CDR2 YFSETQ. J gave up 5 bases and V 2 bases, and 18 bases lay outside the gene matches. CDR3 coding DNA: TGCGCCAGCAGCTTCCGGGACAGGGCCCCCGGCCTAGCAATAGATACGCAGTATTTT. As protein: CASSFRDRAPGLAIDTQYF.

The J gene is TRBJ1-2, the V gene TRBV5-1; D not certain. CDR3 size: 14 residues. The ends were cut back, 4 bases at V and 4 bases at J, with 14 bases in the middle. Germline assignment: CDR1 SGHRS and CDR2 YFSETQ. CDR3 nucleotide sequence: TGCGCCAGCAGCGCGGCCGCGACGGCCTATGGCTACACCTTC. Encoded protein: CASSAAATAYGYTF.

This rearrangement joins TRBV9 to TRBJ2-7, with TRBD1 matching over 8 bases. This CDR3 region has 15 residues. After removal of 3 bases from V and 2 bases from J, the junction contained 7 bases not matched to a gene. CDR1 SGDLS and CDR2 YYNGEE come from the germline V gene. The CDR3 spells CASSAATGEAYEQYF. The CDR3 coding sequence is TGTGCCAGCAGCGCCGCGACAGGGGAGGCCTACGAGCAGTACTTC.